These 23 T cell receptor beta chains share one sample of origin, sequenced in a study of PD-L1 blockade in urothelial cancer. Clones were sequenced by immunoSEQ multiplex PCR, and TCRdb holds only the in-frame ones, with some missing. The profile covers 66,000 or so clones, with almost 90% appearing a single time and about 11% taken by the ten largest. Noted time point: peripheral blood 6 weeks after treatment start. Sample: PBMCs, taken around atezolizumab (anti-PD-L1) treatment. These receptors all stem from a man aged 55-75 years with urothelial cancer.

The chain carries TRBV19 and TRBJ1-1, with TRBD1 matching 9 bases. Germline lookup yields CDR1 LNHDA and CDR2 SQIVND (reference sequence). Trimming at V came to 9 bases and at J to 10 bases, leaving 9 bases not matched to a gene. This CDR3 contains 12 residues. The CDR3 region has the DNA TGTGCCAGCTACACAGGGGGCGCAGGAGCTTTCTTT. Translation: CASYTGGAGAFF.

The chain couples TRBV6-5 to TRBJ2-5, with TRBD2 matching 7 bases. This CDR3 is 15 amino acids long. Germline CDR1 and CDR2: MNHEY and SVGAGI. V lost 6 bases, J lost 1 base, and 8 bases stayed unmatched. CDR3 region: CASSLLTSRQETQYF. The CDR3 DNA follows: TGTGCCAGCAGCCTTTTGACTAGCCGCCAAGAGACCCAGTACTTC.

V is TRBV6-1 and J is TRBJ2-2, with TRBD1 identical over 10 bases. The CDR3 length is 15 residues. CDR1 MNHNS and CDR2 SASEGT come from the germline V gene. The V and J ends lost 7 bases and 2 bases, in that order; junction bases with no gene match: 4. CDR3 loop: CASKGDRGNTGELFF. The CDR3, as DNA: TGTGCCAGCAAGGGGGACAGGGGCAACACCGGGGAGCTGTTTTTT.

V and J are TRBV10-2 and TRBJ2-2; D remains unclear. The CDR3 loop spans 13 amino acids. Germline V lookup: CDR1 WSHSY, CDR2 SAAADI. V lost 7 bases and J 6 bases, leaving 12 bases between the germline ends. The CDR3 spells CASTRFRAGELFF. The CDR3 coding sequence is TGCGCCAGCACACGGTTTAGAGCCGGGGAGCTGTTTTTT.

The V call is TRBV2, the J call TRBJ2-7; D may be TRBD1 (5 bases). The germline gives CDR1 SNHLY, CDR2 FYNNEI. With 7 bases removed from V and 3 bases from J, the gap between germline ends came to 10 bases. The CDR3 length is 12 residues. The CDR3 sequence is CASKGILYEQYF. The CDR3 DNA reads TGTGCCAGCAAGGGGATTCTCTACGAGCAGTACTTC.

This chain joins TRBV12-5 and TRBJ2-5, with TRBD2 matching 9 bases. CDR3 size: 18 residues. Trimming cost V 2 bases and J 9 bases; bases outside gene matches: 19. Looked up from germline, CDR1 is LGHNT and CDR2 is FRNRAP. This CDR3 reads CASGLLLERRPSGKAQYF. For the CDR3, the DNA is TGTGCTAGTGGTTTGCTCCTCGAGCGAAGGCCTAGCGGGAAGGCCCAGTACTTC.

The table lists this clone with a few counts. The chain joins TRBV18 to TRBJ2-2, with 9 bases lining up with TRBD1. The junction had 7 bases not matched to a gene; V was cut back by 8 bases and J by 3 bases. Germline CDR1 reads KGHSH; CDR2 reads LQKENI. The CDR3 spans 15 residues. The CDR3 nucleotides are TGTGCCAGCAGATTGGGACAGGGAGACACCGGGGAGCTGTTTTTT. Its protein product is CASRLGQGDTGELFF.

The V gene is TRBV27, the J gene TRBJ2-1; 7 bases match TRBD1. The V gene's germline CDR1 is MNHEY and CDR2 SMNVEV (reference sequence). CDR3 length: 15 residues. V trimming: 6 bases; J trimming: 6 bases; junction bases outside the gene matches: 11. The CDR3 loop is CASSPDRVYLNEQFF. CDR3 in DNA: TGTGCCAGCAGCCCAGACAGGGTATACCTCAATGAGCAGTTCTTC.

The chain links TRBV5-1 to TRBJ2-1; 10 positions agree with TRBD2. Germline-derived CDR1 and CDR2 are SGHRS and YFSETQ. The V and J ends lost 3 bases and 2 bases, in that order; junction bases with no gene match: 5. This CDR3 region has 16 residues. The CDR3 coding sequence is TGCGCCAGCAGCTCAGTAGCGGGGGGCACCTACAATGAGCAGTTCTTC. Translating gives CASSSVAGGTYNEQFF.

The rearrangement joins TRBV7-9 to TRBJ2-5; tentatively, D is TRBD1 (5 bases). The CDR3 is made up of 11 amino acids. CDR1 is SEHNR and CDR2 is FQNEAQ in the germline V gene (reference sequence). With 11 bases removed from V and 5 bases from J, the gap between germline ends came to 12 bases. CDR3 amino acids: CALRAGETQYF. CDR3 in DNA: TGTGCCCTCAGGGCAGGCGAGACCCAGTACTTC.

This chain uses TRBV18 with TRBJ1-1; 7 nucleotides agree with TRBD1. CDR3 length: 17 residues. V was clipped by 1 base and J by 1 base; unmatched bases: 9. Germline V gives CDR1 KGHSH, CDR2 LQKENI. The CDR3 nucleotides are TGTGCCAGCTCACCACAGGGGGCGATTGGTCGGAACACTGAAGCTTTCTTT. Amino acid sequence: CASSPQGAIGRNTEAFF. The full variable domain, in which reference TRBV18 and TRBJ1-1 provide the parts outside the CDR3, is NAGVMQNPRHLVRRRGQEARLRCSPMKGHSHVYWYRQLPEEGLKFMVYLQKENIIDESGMPKERFSAEFPKEGPSILRIQQVVRGDSAAYFCASSPQGAIGRNTEAFFGQGTRLTVV.

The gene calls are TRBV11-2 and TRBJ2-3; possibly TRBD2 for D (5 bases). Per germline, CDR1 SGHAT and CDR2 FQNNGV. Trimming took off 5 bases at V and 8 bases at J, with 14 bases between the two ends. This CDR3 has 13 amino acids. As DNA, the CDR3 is TGTGCCAGCAGCCTGACGGGCCGGGGTACGCAGTATTTT. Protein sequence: CASSLTGRGTQYF.

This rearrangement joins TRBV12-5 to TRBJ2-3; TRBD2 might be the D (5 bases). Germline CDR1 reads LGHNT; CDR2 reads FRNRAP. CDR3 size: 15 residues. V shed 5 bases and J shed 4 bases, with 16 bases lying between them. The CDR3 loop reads CASGRTSIDPDTQYF. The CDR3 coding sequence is TGTGCTAGTGGTAGGACTTCTATTGATCCAGATACGCAGTATTTT.

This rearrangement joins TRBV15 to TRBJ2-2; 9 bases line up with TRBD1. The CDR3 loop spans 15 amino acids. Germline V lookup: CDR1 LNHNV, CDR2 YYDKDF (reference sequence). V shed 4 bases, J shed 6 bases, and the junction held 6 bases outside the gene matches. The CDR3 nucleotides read TGTGCCACCAGCAAGAACAGGGGGCAGCCCGGGGAGCTGTTTTTT. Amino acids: CATSKNRGQPGELFF.

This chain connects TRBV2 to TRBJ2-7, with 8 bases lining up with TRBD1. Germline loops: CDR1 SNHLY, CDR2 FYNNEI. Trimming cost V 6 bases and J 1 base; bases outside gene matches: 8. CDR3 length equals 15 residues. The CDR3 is CASRPGTGNSYEQYF. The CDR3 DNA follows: TGTGCCAGCAGGCCCGGGACAGGAAATTCCTACGAGCAGTACTTC.

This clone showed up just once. The CDR3 sequence is CASSIRAYNEQFF. Here the CDR3 DNA reads TGTGCCAGTAGTATTCGGGCCTACAATGAGCAGTTCTTC. V is TRBV19 and J is TRBJ2-1, with D unresolved. This CDR3 comprises 13 residues. V lost 3 bases, J lost 2 bases, and 5 bases lay in between. The germline CDR1 and CDR2 sequences are LNHDA and SQIVND (reference sequence).

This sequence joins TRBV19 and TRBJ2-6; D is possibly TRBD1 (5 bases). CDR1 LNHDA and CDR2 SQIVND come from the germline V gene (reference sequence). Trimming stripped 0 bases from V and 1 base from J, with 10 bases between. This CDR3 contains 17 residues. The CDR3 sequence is CASSIDLRVSGANVLTF. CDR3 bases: TGTGCCAGTAGTATAGACCTCAGGGTGTCTGGGGCCAACGTCCTGACTTTC.

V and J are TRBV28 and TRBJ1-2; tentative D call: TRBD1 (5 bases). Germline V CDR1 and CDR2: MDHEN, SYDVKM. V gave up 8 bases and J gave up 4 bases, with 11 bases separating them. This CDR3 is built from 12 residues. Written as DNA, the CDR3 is TGTGCCAGCCAGGGAACTCCCTATGGCTACACCTTC. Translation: CASQGTPYGYTF.

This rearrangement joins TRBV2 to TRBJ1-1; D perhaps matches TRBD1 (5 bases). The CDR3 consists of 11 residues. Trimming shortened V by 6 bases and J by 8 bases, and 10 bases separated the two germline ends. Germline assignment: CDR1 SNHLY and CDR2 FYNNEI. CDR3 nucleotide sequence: TGTGCCAGCAGGGAGTCAGGGGAAGCTTTCTTT. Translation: CASRESGEAFF.

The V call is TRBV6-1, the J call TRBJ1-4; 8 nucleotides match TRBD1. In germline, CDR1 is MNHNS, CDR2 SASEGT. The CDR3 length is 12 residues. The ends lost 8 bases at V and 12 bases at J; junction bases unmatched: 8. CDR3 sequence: CASEDRAAELFF. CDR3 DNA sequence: TGTGCCAGCGAGGACAGGGCGGCGGAACTGTTTTTT.

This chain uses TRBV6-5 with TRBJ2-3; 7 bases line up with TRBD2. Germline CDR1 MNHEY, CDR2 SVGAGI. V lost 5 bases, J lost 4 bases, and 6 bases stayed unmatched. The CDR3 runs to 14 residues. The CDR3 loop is CASSTSRGADTQYF. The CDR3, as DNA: TGTGCCAGCAGTACGAGTCGGGGGGCAGATACGCAGTATTTT.

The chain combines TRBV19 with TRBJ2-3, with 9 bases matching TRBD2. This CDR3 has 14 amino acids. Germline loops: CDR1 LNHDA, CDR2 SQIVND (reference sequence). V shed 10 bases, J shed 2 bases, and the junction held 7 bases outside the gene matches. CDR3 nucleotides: TGTGCCACCGCTAGCGGGGATGACACAGATACGCAGTATTTT. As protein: CATASGDDTDTQYF.

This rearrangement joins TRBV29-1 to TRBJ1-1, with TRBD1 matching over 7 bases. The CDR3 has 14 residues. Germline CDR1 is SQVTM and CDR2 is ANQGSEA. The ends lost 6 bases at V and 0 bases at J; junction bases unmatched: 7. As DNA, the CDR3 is TGCAGCGTATACAGGGGCGGGGTGAACACTGAAGCTTTCTTT. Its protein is CSVYRGGVNTEAFF.